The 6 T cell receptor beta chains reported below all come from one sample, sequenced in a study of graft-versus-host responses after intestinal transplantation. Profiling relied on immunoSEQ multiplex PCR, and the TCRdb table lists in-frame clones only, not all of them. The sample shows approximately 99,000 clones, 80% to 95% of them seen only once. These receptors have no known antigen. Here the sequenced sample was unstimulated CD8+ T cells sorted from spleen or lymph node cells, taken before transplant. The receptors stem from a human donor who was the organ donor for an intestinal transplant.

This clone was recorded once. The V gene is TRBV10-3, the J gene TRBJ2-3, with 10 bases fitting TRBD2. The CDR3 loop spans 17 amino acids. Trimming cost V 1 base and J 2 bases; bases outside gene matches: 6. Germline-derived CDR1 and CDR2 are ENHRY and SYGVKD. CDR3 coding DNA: TGTGCCATCAGTGAGTACGGTAGCGGGGGGTCCACAGATACGCAGTATTTT. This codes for CAISEYGSGGSTDTQYF.

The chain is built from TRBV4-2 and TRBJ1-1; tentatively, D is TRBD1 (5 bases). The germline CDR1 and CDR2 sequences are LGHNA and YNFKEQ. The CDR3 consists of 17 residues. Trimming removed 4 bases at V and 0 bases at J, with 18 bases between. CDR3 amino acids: CASSPNLNRPLNTEAFF. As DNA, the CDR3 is TGTGCCAGCAGCCCCAACCTTAACAGGCCTTTGAACACTGAAGCTTTCTTT.

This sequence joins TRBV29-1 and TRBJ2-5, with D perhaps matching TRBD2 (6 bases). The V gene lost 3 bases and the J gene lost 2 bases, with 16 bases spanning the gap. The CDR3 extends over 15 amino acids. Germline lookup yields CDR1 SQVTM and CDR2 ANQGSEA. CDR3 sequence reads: CSVERRGGGQETQYF. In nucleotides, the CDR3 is TGCAGCGTTGAGCGGCGGGGTGGAGGACAAGAGACCCAGTACTTC.

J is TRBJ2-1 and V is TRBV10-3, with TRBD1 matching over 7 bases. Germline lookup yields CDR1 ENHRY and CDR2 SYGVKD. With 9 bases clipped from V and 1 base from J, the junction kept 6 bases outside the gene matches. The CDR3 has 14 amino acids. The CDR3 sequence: CAISGTDSYNEQFF. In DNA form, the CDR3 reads TGTGCCATTTCCGGGACAGATTCCTACAATGAGCAGTTCTTC.

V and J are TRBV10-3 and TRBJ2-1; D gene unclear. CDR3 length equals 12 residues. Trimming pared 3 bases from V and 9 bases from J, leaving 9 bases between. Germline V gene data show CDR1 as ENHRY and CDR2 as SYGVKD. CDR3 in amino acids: CAISDAYGEQFF. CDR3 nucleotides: TGTGCCATCAGTGACGCGTATGGTGAGCAGTTCTTC.

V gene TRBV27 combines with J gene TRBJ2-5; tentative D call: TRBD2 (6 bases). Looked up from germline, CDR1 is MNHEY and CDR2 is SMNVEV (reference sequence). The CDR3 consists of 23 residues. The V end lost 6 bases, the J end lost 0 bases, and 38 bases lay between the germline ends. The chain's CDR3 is CASRQPRLGGKEGMDWDQETQYF. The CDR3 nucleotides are TGTGCCAGCAGGCAACCCCGACTGGGAGGCAAAGAGGGGATGGATTGGGACCAAGAGACCCAGTACTTC.